The present TCR beta chain was sequenced within a study of blood T cells in healthy people across ages (dated by TCRdb to 2013 to 2016). Background on the whole study: In model experiments, template switching captured roughly one uniquely barcoded TCR beta cDNA molecule for every two T cells. The donors were split into four age groups: young (average 16 years), middle-aged (around 37), aged (around 67) and long-lived (roughly 88). The study analyzed two additional independent replicas of 1 million unique cDNA reads from the same blood draw for two donors, one aged 18 to 30 and one aged 80 or older. Age-related changes in TCR beta repertoire diversity were measured in the study by deep sequencing normalized with unique cDNA molecular identifiers.

The library relied on 5' RACE. Sequencing was performed on an Illumina HiSeq 2500. A second PCR of 7 to 11 cycles was performed with a sample-barcoded 5' primer and a J-beta primer mix. A template-switch 5' adaptor carrying 12 random nucleotides introduced a unique molecular identifier onto each TCR beta cDNA molecule. Each sample yielded at least 2.5 million CDR3-containing paired-end reads. First-strand cDNA synthesis was performed from all RNA using the Mint cDNA synthesis kit, with priming by a TRBC-specific oligonucleotide. After uracil-DNA glycosylase treatment, a first 18-cycle PCR used universal primers M1SS and BC2_uni_R on all cDNA. Per the source publication's procedure: For normalization, 1 million high-quality reads, each with a distinct molecular identifier, were randomly selected from each sample. Instead of being binned into consensus sequences, reads with shared molecular identifiers were discarded. CDR3 identification, clonotype clustering and error correction used MiTCR with a Q25 quality threshold and the strictest error-elimination algorithm. A nonparametric unseen species model with Euler transformation was used to estimate lower-bound total TCR beta diversity. TCRdb took the public reads, trimmed them with fastp at Q25, ran MiXCR for clone calling and kept in-frame beta chains. Every CDR3 protein is listed once, alongside the most common genes and DNA of its rows. The V and J calls were determined by TCRdb, not by the authors. The sample has about 720,000 distinct CDR3 sequences on record, around a quarter of them singletons. The top ten clones comprise under 4% of the sample.

There are a few counts of this clonotype. Its cognate antigen has yet to be identified. Sequence at one end of the junction differs from germline and may be a read error. The CDR3 measures 12 amino acids from cysteine to phenylalanine. The retained sequence is limited to the CDR3, 36 bases, with the frame set at the first base. CDR1 and CDR2 are read off the germline V gene as LGHNT and FRNRAP. Broad study findings and their caveats: As age increased, observed TCR beta diversity per million T cells dropped in a roughly linear way, and a significant reduction was already evident by age 40. Compared with the aged group, more naive CD4+ T cells, fewer expanded clones and increased TCR diversity were shown by the long-lived group, suggesting age selection. Because the CMV infection status of the donors was unknown, age-related changes in expanded clonotypes may potentially have been confounded. Since profiling was done on bulk unsorted PBMCs, naive and antigen-experienced compartments could not be conclusively compared. Observed TCR beta diversity correlated strongly with the percentage of naive T cells measured by flow cytometry. Estimates of total diversity based on one million sequenced T cells were considered lower bounds and underestimates.

Systemically healthy Caucasian individuals from Russia, 39 in total and aged 6 to 90 years, were included as donors. Each donor gave roughly 9.5 milliliters of peripheral blood, collected into EDTA-treated Vacutainer tubes. PBMCs were isolated by Ficoll-Paque density-gradient centrifugation, with at least 6.5 million obtained per sample. Total RNA was extracted from PBMCs with Trizol reagent, with at least 6 micrograms obtained per sample. For every donor, an aliquot of PBMCs went through flow cytometry to measure the percentages of naive CD45RAhigh/CD27high T cells. Another study also made use of these data, one on T cells of mothers and their children. From the second report: Nine systemically healthy Caucasian individuals served as donors, namely three mothers together with their six children. cDNA synthesis consumed the entire amount of extracted RNA, loaded at approximately 1.4 ug RNA in each 15 ul reaction. In the second PCR, sample barcodes and 2-4 random nucleotides were introduced via the M1S primer. Over 8 million TCR beta CDR3 reads were obtained for each mother, and around 2.7 million reads were obtained for each child. Thymic selection similarly shapes TCR recombination output in related and unrelated pairs, with minor effect from inherited differences. Normalized repertoire overlap was always slightly but never significantly higher in related than unrelated mother-child pairs. No persistent microchimeric T cell clones were found, with a detection sensitivity of roughly 99 clones per million clonotypes. Deep NGS was used in the study to compare the TCR beta repertoires of mothers and children and to look for features that separate related mother-child pairs from unrelated individuals. On average, the children were about 12 +/- 4 years old, while the mothers were 40 +/- 4 years old. After adapter ligation with NEBNext reagents, the libraries were sequenced on Illumina HiSeq 2000 with 100+100 nt paired-end reads. To avoid cross-contamination, the mother libraries and the child libraries were prepared a month apart and sequenced in separate runs. Between about 500,000 and 2,100,000 distinct TCR beta clonotypes were identified per donor. Naive TCR beta clonotypes were estimated from low-frequency clonotypes matched to each donor's FACS-determined naive share, without sorting.

This clonotype was obtained from a boy aged 5 to 17 in good health. The chain was built from TRBV12-5 and TRBJ2-1; the best D guess is TRBD2, with 6 bases matching. Sequencing was done on a sample of blood. The CDR3 sequence is CASGSPPGDLLF. The DNA sequence follows: TGTGCTAGTGGTTCCCCGCCGGGGGATCTCCTCTTC.